This T cell receptor beta chain emerged from a study of beta chain features in type 1 diabetes. To note about this clone: The junction shows a germline mismatch at one end, possibly a read error.

The investigators reverse transcribed all of the isolated RNA, so they sequenced expressed TCRB transcripts. The table came from immunoSEQ multiplex PCR; TCRdb's copy has only in-frame clones and leaves some out. Counted here are about 320,000 clones, around 15% occurring once; the ten biggest clones make up around 7%. The CDR3 is 14 residues long. CDR1 SEHNR and CDR2 FQNEAQ come from the germline V gene (reference sequence). Sequencing was done on a sample of central memory CD4+ T cells from blood. The rearrangement joins TRBV7-9 to TRBJ2-1, with D uncertain. The receptor was isolated from a man under 40 in good health. The CDR3 sequence: CASSQDNSYYEQFF. CDR3 in DNA: TGTGCCAGCAGCCAAGATAACAGCTACTATGAGCAGTTCTTC.